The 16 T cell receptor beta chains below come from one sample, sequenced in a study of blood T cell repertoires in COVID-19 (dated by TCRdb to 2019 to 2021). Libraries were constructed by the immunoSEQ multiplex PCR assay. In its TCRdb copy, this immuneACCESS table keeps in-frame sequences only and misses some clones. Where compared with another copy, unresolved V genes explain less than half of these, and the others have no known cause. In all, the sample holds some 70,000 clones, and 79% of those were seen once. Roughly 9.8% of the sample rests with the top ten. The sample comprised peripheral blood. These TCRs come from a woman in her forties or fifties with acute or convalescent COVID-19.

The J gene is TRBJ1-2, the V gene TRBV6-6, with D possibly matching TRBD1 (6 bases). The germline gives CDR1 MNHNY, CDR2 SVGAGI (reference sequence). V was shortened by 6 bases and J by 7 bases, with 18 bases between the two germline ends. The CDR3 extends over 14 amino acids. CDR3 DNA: TGTGCCAGCAGGCAACGACAGGAGGTAGTTGGCTACACCTTC. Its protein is CASRQRQEVVGYTF.

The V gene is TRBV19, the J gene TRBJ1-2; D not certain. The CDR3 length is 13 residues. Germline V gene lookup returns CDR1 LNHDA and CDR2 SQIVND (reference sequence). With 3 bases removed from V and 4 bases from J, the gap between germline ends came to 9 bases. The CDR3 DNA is TGTGCCAGTAGTATTGAGGGCTTCTATGGCTACACCTTC. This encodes CASSIEGFYGYTF.

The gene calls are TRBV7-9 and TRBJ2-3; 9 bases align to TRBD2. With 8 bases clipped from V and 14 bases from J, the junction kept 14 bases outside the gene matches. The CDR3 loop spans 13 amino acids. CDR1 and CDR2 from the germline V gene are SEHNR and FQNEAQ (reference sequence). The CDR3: CASSIAGEAPGYF. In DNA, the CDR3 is TGTGCCAGCTCTATAGCGGGAGAGGCCCCAGGGTATTTT.

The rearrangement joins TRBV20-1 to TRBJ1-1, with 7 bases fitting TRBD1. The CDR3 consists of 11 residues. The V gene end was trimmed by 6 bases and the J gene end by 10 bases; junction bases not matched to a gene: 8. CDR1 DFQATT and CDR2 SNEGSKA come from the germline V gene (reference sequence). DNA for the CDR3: TGCAGTGCACATAGACAGGGCGCAGCTTTCTTT. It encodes CSAHRQGAAFF.

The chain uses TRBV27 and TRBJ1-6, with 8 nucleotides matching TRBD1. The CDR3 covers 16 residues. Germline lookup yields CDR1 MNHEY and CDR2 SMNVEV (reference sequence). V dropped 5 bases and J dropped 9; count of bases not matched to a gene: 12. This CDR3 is CASSLRQGQVGSPLHF. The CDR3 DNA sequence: TGTGCCAGCAGTCTACGACAGGGACAGGTTGGTTCACCCCTCCACTTT.

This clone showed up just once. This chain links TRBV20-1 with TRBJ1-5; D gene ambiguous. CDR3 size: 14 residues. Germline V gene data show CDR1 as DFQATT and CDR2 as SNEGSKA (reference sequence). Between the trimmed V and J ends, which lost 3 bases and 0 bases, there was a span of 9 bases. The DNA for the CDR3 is TGCAGTGCTAGTTGGGCAGTTAGCAATCAGCCCCAGCATTTT. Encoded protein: CSASWAVSNQPQHF.

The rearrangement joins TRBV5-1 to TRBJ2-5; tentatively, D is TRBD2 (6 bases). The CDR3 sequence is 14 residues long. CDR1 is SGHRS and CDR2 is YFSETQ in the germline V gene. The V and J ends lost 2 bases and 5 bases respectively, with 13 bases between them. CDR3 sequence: CASSFRGLAETQYF. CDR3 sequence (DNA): TGCGCCAGCAGCTTCCGGGGCCTAGCGGAGACCCAGTACTTC.

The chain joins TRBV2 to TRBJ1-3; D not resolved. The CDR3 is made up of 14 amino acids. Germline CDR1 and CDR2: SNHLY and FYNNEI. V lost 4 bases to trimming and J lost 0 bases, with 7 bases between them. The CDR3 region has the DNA TGTGCCAGCAGTGTTACGGGCTCTGGAAACACCATATATTTT. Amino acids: CASSVTGSGNTIYF.

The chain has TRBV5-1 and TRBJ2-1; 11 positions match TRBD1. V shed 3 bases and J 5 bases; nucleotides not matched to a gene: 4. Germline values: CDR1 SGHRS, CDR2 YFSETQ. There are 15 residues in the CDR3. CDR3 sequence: CASSSLDRGHNEQFF. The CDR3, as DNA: TGCGCCAGCAGCTCATTGGACAGGGGGCACAATGAGCAGTTCTTC. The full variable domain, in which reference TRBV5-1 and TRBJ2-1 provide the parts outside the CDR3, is KAGVTQTPRYLIKTRGQQVTLSCSPISGHRSVSWYQQTPGQGLQFLFEYFSETQRNKGNFPGRFSGRQFSNSRSEMNVSTLELGDSALYLCASSSLDRGHNEQFFGPGTRLTVL.

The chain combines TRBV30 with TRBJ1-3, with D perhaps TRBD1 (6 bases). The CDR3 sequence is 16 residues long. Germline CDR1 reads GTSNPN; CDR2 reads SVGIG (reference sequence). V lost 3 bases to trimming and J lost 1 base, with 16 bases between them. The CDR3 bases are TGTGCCTGGAGCAAAACCGGGACATCTTCTGGAAACACCATATATTTT. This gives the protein CAWSKTGTSSGNTIYF. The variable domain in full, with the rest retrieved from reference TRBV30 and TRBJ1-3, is SQTIHQWPATLVQPVGSPLSLECTVEGTSNPNLYWYRQAAGRGLQLLFYSVGIGQISSEVPQNLSASRPQDRQFILSSKKLLLSDSGFYLCAWSKTGTSSGNTIYFGEGSWLTVV.

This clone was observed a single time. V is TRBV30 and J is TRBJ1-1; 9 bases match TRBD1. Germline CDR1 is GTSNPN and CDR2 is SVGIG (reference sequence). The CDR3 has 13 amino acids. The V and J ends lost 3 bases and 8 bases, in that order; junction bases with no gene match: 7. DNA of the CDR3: TGTGCCTGGAGGGGGGTGGGACAGGGAGAAGCTTTCTTT. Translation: CAWRGVGQGEAFF.

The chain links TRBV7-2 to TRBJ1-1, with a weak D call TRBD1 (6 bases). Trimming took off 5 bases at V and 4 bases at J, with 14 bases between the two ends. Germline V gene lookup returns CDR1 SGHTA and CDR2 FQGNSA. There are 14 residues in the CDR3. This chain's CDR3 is CASSVTTGSTEAFF. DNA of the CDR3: TGTGCCAGCAGCGTAACAACAGGGAGCACTGAAGCTTTCTTT.

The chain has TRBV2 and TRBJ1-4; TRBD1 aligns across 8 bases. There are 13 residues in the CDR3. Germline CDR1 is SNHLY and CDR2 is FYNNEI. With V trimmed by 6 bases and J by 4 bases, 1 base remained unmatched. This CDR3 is CASRGQDNEKLFF. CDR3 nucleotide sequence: TGTGCCAGCAGGGGACAGGATAATGAAAAACTGTTTTTT.

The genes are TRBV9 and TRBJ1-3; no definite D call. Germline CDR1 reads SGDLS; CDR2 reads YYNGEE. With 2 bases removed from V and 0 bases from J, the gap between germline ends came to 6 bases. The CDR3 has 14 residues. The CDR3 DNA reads TGTGCCAGCAGCGTTTCAGGCTCTGGAAACACCATATATTTT. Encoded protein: CASSVSGSGNTIYF.

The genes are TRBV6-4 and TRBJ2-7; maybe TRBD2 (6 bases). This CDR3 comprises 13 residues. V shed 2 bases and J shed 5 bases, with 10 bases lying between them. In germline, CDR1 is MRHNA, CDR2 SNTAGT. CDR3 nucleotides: TGTGCCAGCAGTGACAGGGACTGGGACGAGCAGTACTTC. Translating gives CASSDRDWDEQYF.

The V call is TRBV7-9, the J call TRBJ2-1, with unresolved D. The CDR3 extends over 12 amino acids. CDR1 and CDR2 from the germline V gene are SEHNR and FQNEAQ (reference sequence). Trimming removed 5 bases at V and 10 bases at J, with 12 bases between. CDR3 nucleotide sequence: TGTGCCAGCAGCCAGGTCGGCGCCGAGCAGTTCTTC. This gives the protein CASSQVGAEQFF.